The entry below gives a single T cell receptor beta chain sequence along with its context. Its antigen remains unknown. The data were taken from a study of STAT5B mutations in CD4+ large granular lymphocyte leukemia. Germline values: CDR1 SGHTA, CDR2 FQGNSA. The CDR3 runs 14 residues. V was pared by 6 bases and J by 10 bases, with 10 bases of the junction left unmatched. Control samples were healthy donors' buffy coats. The study's findings and limits: No patients shared main leukemic clonotypes, though less than 30% appeared at low frequency elsewhere. 8/27 top patient clones versus 2/35 control clones were TRBV06-family. Higher CD4+ than CD8+ T-LGLL clonality might reflect small sample size.

Sequencing was performed with immunoSEQ multiplex PCR; in TCRdb, only in-frame clones are kept and a portion is missing. The sample holds roughly 48,000 clones, around 70% seen once. This receptor was obtained from a human donor in good health. The chain links TRBV7-2 to TRBJ2-1, with TRBD1 identical over 9 bases. The specimen sequenced was CD4+ T cells from blood buffy coats. For the CDR3, the DNA is TGTGCCAGCAGTTCCCCGGGACAGGGTAGCGAGCAGTTCTTC. The encoded protein is CASSSPGQGSEQFF. The full variable domain, completed using reference TRBV7-2 and TRBJ2-1, is GAGVSQSPSNKVTEKGKDVELRCDPISGHTALYWYRQSLGQGLEFLIYFQGNSAPDKSGLPSDRFSAERTGGSVSTLTIQRTQQEDSAVYLCASSSPGQGSEQFFGPGTRLTVL.